Listed here are 25 T cell receptor beta chains from one sample, sequenced in a study of T cells expressing NK-cell markers. TCRdb re-called the 5' RACE reads and catalogs CDR3 proteins one per entry, DNA excluded. This repertoire includes 400,000 to 450,000 distinct CDR3 sequences. The material sequenced was blood T cells: a sorted CD56 or NKG2C T cell subset, CD4+ or CD8+ T cells, or bulk PBMC T cells (not recorded which). The receptor set was obtained from a woman aged 18 to 75 in good health.

The chain joins TRBV19 to TRBJ2-5. CDR3 length: 12 residues. From germline, CDR1 is LNHDA and CDR2 SQIVND (reference sequence). The CDR3 here is CASRQVQETQYF.

The V and J genes are TRBV5-1 and TRBJ1-4; TCRdb indicates TRBD1, and absent DNA this call remains unverified. The CDR3 has 16 amino acids. Germline V gene data show CDR1 as SGHRS and CDR2 as YFSETQ. The CDR3 protein is CASSFSGNVANEKLFF.

The genes are TRBV5-1 and TRBJ2-5. Germline lookup yields CDR1 SGHRS and CDR2 YFSETQ. The CDR3 has 16 residues. The CDR3 spells CASSLVSAEYQETQYF.

The chain employs TRBV5-1 and TRBJ2-5; TCRdb's D call of TRBD2 is untestable without DNA. The CDR3 contains 13 residues. From germline, CDR1 is SGHRS and CDR2 YFSETQ. CDR3 in amino acids: CASKTAGAETQYF.

J is TRBJ2-4 and V is TRBV4-3; TCRdb indicates TRBD2, and absent DNA this call remains unverified. Germline V gene sequence: CDR1 LGHNA, CDR2 YSLEER. CDR3 length equals 16 residues. CDR3 in amino acids: CASSHESGLAKNIQYF.

CDR3 protein: CSARDPGFYYGYTF. The chain uses TRBV20-1 and TRBJ1-2; TCRdb gives TRBD1 as the D gene, but with no DNA this cannot be confirmed. Germline CDR1 DFQATT, CDR2 SNEGSKA (reference sequence). The CDR3 contains 14 residues.

This CDR3 is CASSFLRDMNTEAFF. This sequence joins TRBV6-5 and TRBJ1-1; absent DNA, TCRdb's TRBD1 call cannot be checked. This CDR3 contains 15 residues. Germline V gene lookup returns CDR1 MNHEY and CDR2 SVGAGI.

This chain connects TRBV27 to TRBJ2-3; no DNA is available, so the TRBD2 call from TCRdb remains unchecked. The germline CDR1 and CDR2 sequences are MNHEY and SMNVEV (reference sequence). This CDR3 is built from 19 residues. The CDR3 is CASSLNPPRFAGSTDTQYF.

The chain uses TRBV7-9 and TRBJ2-1; as DNA is missing, the TRBD2 call by TCRdb cannot be tested. This CDR3 contains 14 residues. From germline, CDR1 is SEHNR and CDR2 FQNEAQ (reference sequence). This CDR3 reads CASSFGREAVEQFF.

V is TRBV20-1 and J is TRBJ2-1; TCRdb returns TRBD1, unconfirmable since there is no DNA. The CDR3 sequence is 15 residues long. Germline CDR1 reads DFQATT; CDR2 reads SNEGSKA (reference sequence). This CDR3 reads CSAREERTGINEQFF.

This rearrangement joins TRBV9 to TRBJ1-5. The CDR3 extends over 13 amino acids. CDR1 and CDR2 (germline): SGDLS, YYNGEE. This CDR3 reads CASSARSDQPQHF. Full variable domain (remainder filled in from reference TRBV9 and TRBJ1-5): DSGVTQTPKHLITATGQRVTLRCSPRSGDLSVYWYQQSLDQGLQFLIQYYNGEERAKGNILERFSAQQFPDLHSELNLSSLELGDSALYFCASSARSDQPQHFGDGTRLSIL.

The chain carries TRBV7-8 and TRBJ2-1. The CDR3 contains 15 residues. Germline-derived CDR1 and CDR2 are SGHVS and FQNEAQ. This chain's CDR3 is CASSLDVDYYNEQFF.

V is TRBV7-9 and J is TRBJ2-1; as DNA is missing, the TRBD1 call by TCRdb cannot be tested. The V gene's germline CDR1 is SEHNR and CDR2 FQNEAQ (reference sequence). This CDR3 is built from 15 residues. The CDR3 loop reads CASTVGTGLYNEQFF.

The chain employs TRBV20-1 and TRBJ2-7; TCRdb's D call of TRBD2 is untestable without DNA. This CDR3 comprises 14 residues. Germline CDR1 is DFQATT and CDR2 is SNEGSKA (reference sequence). CDR3 in amino acids: CSGGSGRASYEQYF.

Here the CDR3 reads CASSPGGEGGELFF. The gene calls are TRBV27 and TRBJ2-2; lacking DNA, the TRBD1 call made by TCRdb goes unchecked. The CDR3 length is 14 residues. CDR1 is MNHEY and CDR2 is SMNVEV in the germline V gene (reference sequence).

CDR3 loop: CAISVDAVYGYTF. The chain uses TRBV10-3 and TRBJ1-2. Per the germline V gene, CDR1 is ENHRY and CDR2 is SYGVKD. The CDR3 is 13 amino acids.

The chain recombines TRBV5-5 with TRBJ2-3; lacking DNA, the TRBD2 call made by TCRdb goes unchecked. The CDR3 has 14 residues. Germline assignment: CDR1 SGHKS and CDR2 YYEKEE (reference sequence). CDR3 amino acids: CASSPPQQKDTQYF.

V and J are TRBV6-5 and TRBJ2-1; TCRdb indicates TRBD2, and absent DNA this call remains unverified. Germline V lookup: CDR1 MNHEY, CDR2 SVGAGI. The CDR3 is 19 amino acids. CDR3 loop: CASSSFGGLAGARYNEQFF.

The genes are TRBV29-1 and TRBJ2-7; TCRdb proposes TRBD1, but this gene call is untestable without DNA. The CDR3 is made up of 13 amino acids. Per the germline V gene, CDR1 is SQVTM and CDR2 is ANQGSEA. The CDR3 here is CSVGQGFRYEQYF.

The rearrangement joins TRBV20-1 to TRBJ2-3. Germline assignment: CDR1 DFQATT and CDR2 SNEGSKA (reference sequence). CDR3 length: 16 amino acids. The CDR3 loop is CSARDNTGLSTDTQYF.

The V and J genes are TRBV5-4 and TRBJ2-2; TCRdb proposes TRBD1, but this gene call is untestable without DNA. CDR3 length: 15 amino acids. CDR1 SGHNT and CDR2 YYREEE come from the germline V gene (reference sequence). CDR3 sequence: CASSFPRGLDGELFF.

The chain has TRBV3-1 and TRBJ1-1; TCRdb reports TRBD1, a call that lacks DNA to check it against. Per the germline V gene, CDR1 is LGHDT and CDR2 is YNNKEL (reference sequence). The CDR3 has 13 amino acids. The CDR3 sequence is CASTHRGNTEAFF.

V gene TRBV6-5 combines with J gene TRBJ2-2. From germline, CDR1 is MNHEY and CDR2 SVGAGI. The CDR3 is 15 amino acids. The CDR3 sequence is CASSYSTGDTGELFF.

The chain links TRBV4-3 to TRBJ1-2. CDR1 is LGHNA and CDR2 is YSLEER in the germline V gene. CDR3 length: 16 residues. The CDR3 loop reads CASSQDIMGSSYGYTF.

This sequence joins TRBV5-1 and TRBJ2-1; TCRdb's D gene call, TRBD2, goes unchecked for lack of DNA. Germline CDR1 and CDR2: SGHRS and YFSETQ. CDR3 length: 16 residues. CDR3 sequence reads: CASSRGLAGVGDEQFF.